These 18 T cell receptor beta chains were sequenced from one sample in a study of blood T cells in healthy people across ages. Together with a sample-barcoded 5' primer, a J-beta primer mix was included in a second PCR lasting about 7 to 12 cycles. TCRdb processed the 5' RACE reads anew with MiXCR; each CDR3 protein has one entry. The sample has roughly 1,800,000 distinct CDR3 sequences; 40% to 55% are singletons. Sequenced material: blood. The receptors here all came from a woman aged 40 to 50 in good health.

The chain links TRBV4-2 to TRBJ2-3, with 11 nucleotides matching TRBD2. V shed 1 base and J 1 base; nucleotides not matched to a gene: 7. Germline CDR1 is LGHNA and CDR2 is YNFKEQ. This CDR3 spans 18 amino acids. The CDR3 sequence: CASSQGIAGGPRTDTQYF. The CDR3 DNA reads TGTGCCAGCAGCCAAGGCATAGCGGGGGGGCCCCGCACAGATACGCAGTATTTT.

Notes on this clonotype: A much larger clone differs from this one at a single base, so this may be a read error. V usage is TRBV5-1 and J usage is TRBJ2-4; 7 bases are a match to TRBD1. With the DNA end fitting TRBJ2-5 better, the J assignment may be wrong. Germline CDR1 and CDR2: SGHRS and YFSETQ. The CDR3 runs to 14 residues. CDR3 residues: CASSFDRVEETQYF. In nucleotides, the CDR3 is TGCGCCAGCAGCTTCGACAGGGTGGAAGAGACCCAGTACTTC.

This clonotype has just one count. The V and J genes are TRBV15 and TRBJ2-5, with 9 bases that match TRBD2. V gave up 1 base and J gave up 4 bases; unmatched junction bases: 7. This CDR3 spans 16 amino acids. Germline lookup yields CDR1 LNHNV and CDR2 YYDKDF (reference sequence). CDR3 DNA sequence: TGTGCCACCAGCAGAGCTGCGCGGGGGGGTAGAGAGACCCAGTACTTC. Translated, it gives CATSRAARGGRETQYF.

This clonotype was found a few times. The rearrangement links TRBV11-2 to TRBJ1-1, with a possible D match to TRBD1 (6 bases). The length of the CDR3 is 16 residues. CDR1 and CDR2 from the germline V gene are SGHAT and FQNNGV. V was shortened by 1 base and J by 4 bases, with 16 bases between the two germline ends. The CDR3 is CASSLATGAWSTEAFF. In nucleotides, the CDR3 is TGTGCCAGCAGCTTAGCGACGGGGGCCTGGAGCACTGAAGCTTTCTTT.

This clonotype has more than one count but fewer than ten. The chain recombines TRBV20-1 with TRBJ1-4, with D perhaps matching TRBD1 (6 bases). This CDR3 comprises 14 residues. Germline-derived CDR1 and CDR2 are DFQATT and SNEGSKA (reference sequence). The V gene lost 6 bases and the J gene lost 6 bases, with 17 bases spanning the gap. This CDR3 reads CSAPLKGDYEKLFF. CDR3 coding DNA: TGCAGTGCCCCCCTGAAGGGGGATTATGAAAAACTGTTTTTT.

The chain couples TRBV6-1 to TRBJ1-5; 10 nucleotides match TRBD1. This CDR3 has 14 amino acids. J gave up 0 bases and V 11 bases, and 4 bases lay outside the gene matches. From germline, CDR1 is MNHNS and CDR2 SASEGT. In DNA, the CDR3 is TGTGCCGGCGGGACAGGGGATAGCAATCAGCCCCAGCATTTT. This sequence encodes CAGGTGDSNQPQHF.

The gene calls are TRBV6-6 and TRBJ2-1; TRBD1 might be the D (5 bases). V was trimmed by 0 bases and J by 10 bases, leaving 19 bases between them. CDR3 size: 16 residues. Per germline, CDR1 MNHNY and CDR2 SVGAGI (reference sequence). The CDR3: CASSYSTQGVLYEQFF. CDR3 nucleotide sequence: TGTGCCAGCAGTTACTCGACCCAAGGGGTCCTCTACGAGCAGTTCTTC.

The chain links TRBV7-2 to TRBJ1-2, with D uncertain. Germline values: CDR1 SGHTA, CDR2 FQGNSA. This CDR3 is built from 13 residues. V was shortened by 2 bases and J by 4 bases, with 8 bases between the two germline ends. The CDR3: CASSLRRLYGYTF. In nucleotides, the CDR3 is TGTGCCAGCAGCTTACGAAGGCTCTATGGCTACACCTTC.

This clonotype was seen a few times. The chain joins TRBV12-3 or TRBV12-4 to TRBJ1-2; D is ambiguous. The CDR3 is made up of 17 amino acids. V shed 5 bases and J shed 7 bases, with 26 bases lying between them. CDR3: CASSPQARFMGIFGYTF. Written as DNA, the CDR3 is TGTGCCAGCAGTCCCCAGGCACGGTTTATGGGGATATTTGGCTACACCTTC.

J is TRBJ1-4 and V is TRBV6-6, with D possibly TRBD1 on 5 matching bases. The CDR3 is 15 amino acids. V shed 5 bases and J shed 6 bases, with 16 bases lying between them. Germline-derived CDR1 and CDR2 are MNHNY and SVGAGI (reference sequence). The CDR3 is CASSVMGRRDEKLFF. In DNA, the CDR3 is TGTGCCAGCAGTGTTATGGGGCGGCGGGATGAAAAACTGTTTTTT.

This clonotype showed up just a few times. The gene calls are TRBV20-1 and TRBJ2-4; D gene unclear. V lost 5 bases to trimming and J lost 1 base, with 12 bases between them. The CDR3 loop spans 14 amino acids. CDR1 is DFQATT and CDR2 is SNEGSKA in the germline V gene (reference sequence). The CDR3 DNA follows: TGCAGTGCTTTGCCCAGCCTCGCCAAAAACATTCAGTACTTC. Encoded protein: CSALPSLAKNIQYF.

The chain is built from TRBV5-1 and TRBJ1-4; 9 nucleotides match TRBD1. From germline, CDR1 is SGHRS and CDR2 YFSETQ. The CDR3 runs to 16 residues. V lost 4 bases to trimming and J lost 6 bases; unmatched junction nucleotides: 10. The CDR3 coding sequence is TGCGCCAGCAGCCCCCGGACAGGGGAAGGGGATGAAAAACTGTTTTTT. Protein product: CASSPRTGEGDEKLFF.

This chain joins TRBV10-3 and TRBJ2-7; weak D call: TRBD1 (5 bases). There are 12 residues in the CDR3. Germline CDR1 is ENHRY and CDR2 is SYGVKD. V lost 3 bases, J lost 5 bases, and 8 bases lay in between. CDR3 bases: TGTGCCATCAGTGACAGGGCTGACGAGCAGTACTTC. The encoded protein is CAISDRADEQYF.

The CDR3 reads CASSLPSGNTYEQYF. In DNA form, the CDR3 reads TGTGCCAGCAGCTTACCTAGCGGGAATACCTACGAGCAGTACTTC. The J gene is TRBJ2-7, the V gene TRBV13, with 9 bases aligning to TRBD2. The J segment lost 2 bases and the V segment lost 2 bases, leaving 4 bases of the junction unmatched. Germline CDR1 is PRHDT and CDR2 is FYEKMQ (reference sequence). The CDR3 length is 15 residues.

The chain combines TRBV20-1 with TRBJ2-4, with D maybe TRBD1 (6 bases). Gene TRBJ2-7 matches the end of the DNA better, so the J call may be wrong. The CDR3 spans 14 residues. Germline lookup yields CDR1 DFQATT and CDR2 SNEGSKA (reference sequence). The CDR3 spells CSATPQGRVYEQYF. The CDR3 DNA sequence: TGCAGTGCAACTCCCCAGGGGCGCGTGTACGAGCAGTACTTC.

The chain couples TRBV4-1 to TRBJ1-2; tentatively, D is TRBD1 (5 bases). V was clipped by 0 bases and J by 4 bases, with 9 bases between them. The CDR3 extends over 14 amino acids. Per germline, CDR1 MGHRA and CDR2 YSYEKL. The CDR3 loop is CASSQEGDFYGYTF. CDR3 nucleotide sequence: TGCGCCAGCAGCCAAGAGGGGGATTTCTATGGCTACACCTTC.

The chain uses TRBV28 and TRBJ1-2; D unresolved. Trimming shortened V by 6 bases and J by 8 bases, and 22 bases separated the two germline ends. The CDR3 is made up of 15 amino acids. Germline-derived CDR1 and CDR2 are MDHEN and SYDVKM. This chain's CDR3 is CASSSPGEWSRGYTF. CDR3 DNA sequence: TGTGCCAGCAGCTCCCCGGGAGAATGGTCAAGGGGCTACACCTTC.

This clonotype appeared many times. The chain carries TRBV28 and TRBJ2-1; D gene uncertain. V was pared by 6 bases and J by 6 bases, with 9 bases between. CDR3 size: 12 residues. Per germline, CDR1 MDHEN and CDR2 SYDVKM. The CDR3 reads CASSPDRNEQFF. CDR3 DNA: TGTGCCAGCAGCCCCGATCGCAATGAGCAGTTCTTC.